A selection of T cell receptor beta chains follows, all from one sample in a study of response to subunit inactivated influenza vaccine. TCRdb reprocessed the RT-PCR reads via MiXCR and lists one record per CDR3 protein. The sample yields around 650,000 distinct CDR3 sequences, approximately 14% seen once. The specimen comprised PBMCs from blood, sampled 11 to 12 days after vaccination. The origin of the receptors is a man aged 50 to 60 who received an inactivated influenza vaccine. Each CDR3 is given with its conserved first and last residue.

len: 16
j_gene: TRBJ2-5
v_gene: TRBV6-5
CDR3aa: CASSYSTATVEETQYF

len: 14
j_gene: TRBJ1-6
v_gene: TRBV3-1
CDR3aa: CASSQGQRNSPLHF

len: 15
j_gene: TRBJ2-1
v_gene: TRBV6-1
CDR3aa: CASSEISWPNNEQFF

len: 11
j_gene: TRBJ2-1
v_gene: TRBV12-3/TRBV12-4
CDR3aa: CASSTWNEQFF

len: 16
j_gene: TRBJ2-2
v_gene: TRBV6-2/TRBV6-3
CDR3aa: CASSRYRDRDTGELFF

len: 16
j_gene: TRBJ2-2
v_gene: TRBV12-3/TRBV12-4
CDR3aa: CASSKLAGANTGELFF

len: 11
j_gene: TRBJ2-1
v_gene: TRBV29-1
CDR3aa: CSVATFNEQFF

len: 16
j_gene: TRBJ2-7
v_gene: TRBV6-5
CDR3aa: CASSYSGTGASYEQYF

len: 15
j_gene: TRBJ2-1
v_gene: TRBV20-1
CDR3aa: CSASRGARGYNEQFF

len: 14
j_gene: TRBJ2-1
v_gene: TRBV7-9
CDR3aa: CASSLGAQPDEQFF

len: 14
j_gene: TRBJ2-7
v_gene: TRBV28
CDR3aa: CASVEVDPRGVQYF

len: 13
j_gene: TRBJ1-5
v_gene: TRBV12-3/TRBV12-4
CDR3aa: CASSFAEYQPQHF

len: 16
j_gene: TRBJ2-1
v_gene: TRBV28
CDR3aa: CASRVDFAGQAIVQFF

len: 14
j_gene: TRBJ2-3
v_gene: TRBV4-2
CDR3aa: CASSQDASTDTQYF

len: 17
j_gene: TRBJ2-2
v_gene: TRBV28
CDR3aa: CASSLERSFGNTGELFF

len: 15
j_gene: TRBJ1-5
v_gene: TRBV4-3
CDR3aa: CASSQDPHSNQPQHF

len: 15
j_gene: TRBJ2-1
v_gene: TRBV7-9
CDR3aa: CASIQTSGRANEQFF

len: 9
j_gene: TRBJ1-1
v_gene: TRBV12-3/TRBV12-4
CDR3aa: CASSTLKNF

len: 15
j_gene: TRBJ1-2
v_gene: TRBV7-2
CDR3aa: CASSLGMGRDRGYTF

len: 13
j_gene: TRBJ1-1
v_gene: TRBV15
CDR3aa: CATVDGMNTEAFF

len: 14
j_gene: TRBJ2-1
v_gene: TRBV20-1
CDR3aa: CSARDSRGNNEQFF

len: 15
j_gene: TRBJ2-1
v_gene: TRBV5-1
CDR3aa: CASTMPGGSYNEQFF

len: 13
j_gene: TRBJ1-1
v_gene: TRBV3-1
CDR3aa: CASSRDRATEAFF